A selection of T cell receptor beta chains follows, all from one sample in a study of blood T cell repertoires in COVID-19. Sequencing was performed with immunoSEQ multiplex PCR; in TCRdb, only in-frame clones are kept and a portion is missing. The table records about 68,000 clones, roughly 85% of them present only once. Sequenced input: peripheral blood. Source of these receptors: a man aged 50 or older with acute or convalescent COVID-19. Both conserved end residues are part of each CDR3. Fields, in order: V gene, D gene, J gene, clone size, CDR3 DNA, CDR3 protein. A D gene is named only where the DNA matches it firmly. Expanded clones get a size class; other rows say once, few or many, or leave the size out.

V: TRBV9
D: -
J: TRBJ2-5
size: -
DNA: TGTGCCAGCAGCGTAGGGGGAGGCCAAGAGACCCAGTACTTC
CDR3: CASSVGGGQETQYF

V: TRBV10-1
D: TRBD1
J: TRBJ2-1
size: once
DNA: TGCGCCAGCAACCCAGACAGGGGCGGTGAGCAGTTCTTC
CDR3: CASNPDRGGEQFF

V: TRBV30
D: TRBD2
J: TRBJ2-5
size: -
DNA: TGTGCCTGGAGTGTACGGGCCGGGGGGGCCAGACAAGAGACCCAGTACTTC
CDR3: CAWSVRAGGARQETQYF

V: TRBV7-9
D: -
J: TRBJ1-2
size: -
DNA: TGTGCCAGCAACCTCGCCCCGGGGAGCGGCTATGGCTACACCTTC
CDR3: CASNLAPGSGYGYTF

V: TRBV7-8
D: -
J: TRBJ2-2
size: -
DNA: TGTGCCAGCAGCTTAACCCGCATTTCGCGGGGTGACACCGGGGAGCTGTTTTTT
CDR3: CASSLTRISRGDTGELFF

V: TRBV5-1
D: -
J: TRBJ2-7
size: once
DNA: TGCGCCAGCAGCTTATGGGCCAACTCCTACGAGCAGTACTTC
CDR3: CASSLWANSYEQYF

V: TRBV4-2
D: TRBD1
J: TRBJ1-2
size: -
DNA: TGTGCCAGCAGCCAAGAATGGGGACAGAACTATGGCTACACCTTC
CDR3: CASSQEWGQNYGYTF

V: TRBV2
D: -
J: TRBJ1-1
size: -
DNA: TGTGCCAGCAGTGATATCCGGGGCACTGAAGCTTTCTTT
CDR3: CASSDIRGTEAFF

V: TRBV4-1
D: -
J: TRBJ1-5
size: -
DNA: TGCGCCAGCAGCCAAGTTCACAGCAGCAATCAGCCCCAGCATTTT
CDR3: CASSQVHSSNQPQHF

V: TRBV4-1
D: -
J: TRBJ1-2
size: once
DNA: TGCGCCAGCAGCCGGGTCGGGGGAAGCGGGTATGGCTACACCTTC
CDR3: CASSRVGGSGYGYTF

V: TRBV3-1/TRBV3-2
D: -
J: TRBJ2-7
size: once
DNA: TGTGCCAGCAGAGATACAGGAGAGCAGTACTTC
CDR3: CASRDTGEQYF

V: TRBV7-9
D: -
J: TRBJ1-6
size: -
DNA: TGTGCCAGCAGCTTAGACCAGCCAGGGGTGTCACCCCTCCACTTT
CDR3: CASSLDQPGVSPLHF

V: TRBV7-9
D: -
J: TRBJ2-1
size: -
DNA: TGTGCCAGCAGCCCTGATGGGCCTGAGCAGTTCTTC
CDR3: CASSPDGPEQFF

V: TRBV27
D: -
J: TRBJ1-6
size: -
DNA: TGTGCCAGCAGTGATAAATTCGACAGCTCCTATAATTCACCCCTCCACTTT
CDR3: CASSDKFDSSYNSPLHF

V: TRBV7-3
D: -
J: TRBJ2-2
size: -
DNA: TGTGCCAGCAGCCTATCGACAGCAAACACCGGGGAGCTGTTTTTT
CDR3: CASSLSTANTGELFF

V: TRBV2
D: TRBD1
J: TRBJ2-3
size: -
DNA: TGTGCCAGCAGTGGGACAAAACAGGGGGCAATAACCACAGATACGCAGTATTTT
CDR3: CASSGTKQGAITTDTQYF

V: TRBV3-1/TRBV3-2
D: TRBD1
J: TRBJ2-7
size: -
DNA: TGTGCCAGCAGCCAAGATTTCGGGACAGGGAACTACGAGCAGTACTTC
CDR3: CASSQDFGTGNYEQYF

V: TRBV6-2/TRBV6-3
D: -
J: TRBJ1-5
size: -
DNA: TGTGCCAGCAGTCGGGTAAGCAATCAGCCCCAGCATTTT
CDR3: CASSRVSNQPQHF

V: TRBV3-1/TRBV3-2
D: -
J: TRBJ1-5
size: once
DNA: TGTGCCAGCAGCCAATCGACAGGAGACAATCAGCCCCAGCATTTT
CDR3: CASSQSTGDNQPQHF

V: TRBV2
D: -
J: TRBJ2-2
size: -
DNA: TGTGCCAGCAGTGACACCGGGGGTGACCCAACCGGGGAGCTGTTTTTT
CDR3: CASSDTGGDPTGELFF

V: TRBV19
D: TRBD1
J: TRBJ1-2
size: -
DNA: TGTGCCAGTGGACAGGGAGGGGACTATGGCTACACCTTC
CDR3: CASGQGGDYGYTF

V: TRBV12-5
D: -
J: TRBJ1-5
size: many
DNA: TGTGCTAGTCGTGGAGGCGGGGCGGATAGCAATCAGCCCCAGCATTTT
CDR3: CASRGGGADSNQPQHF

V: TRBV5-6
D: -
J: TRBJ1-2
size: -
DNA: TGTGCCAGCAGCTTCGAGTATTCTGGCTACACCTTC
CDR3: CASSFEYSGYTF

V: TRBV14
D: TRBD1
J: TRBJ2-7
size: -
DNA: TGTGCCAGCAGCCCACCGACAGGGGCCTCCTACGAGCAGTACTTC
CDR3: CASSPPTGASYEQYF

V: TRBV6-6
D: TRBD1
J: TRBJ1-2
size: once
DNA: TGTGCCAGCAGTGGACAGGCATTGGGCTACACCTTC
CDR3: CASSGQALGYTF

V: TRBV5-1
D: TRBD1
J: TRBJ2-7
size: -
DNA: TGCGCCAGCAGCGGACAGGGAAAGGGTCGGGAGCAGTACTTC
CDR3: CASSGQGKGREQYF

V: TRBV5-6
D: TRBD1
J: TRBJ1-6
size: -
DNA: TGTGCCAGCAGCCGCTGGGACAGGGGCAATTCACCCCTCCACTTT
CDR3: CASSRWDRGNSPLHF

V: TRBV11-1
D: -
J: TRBJ2-5
size: -
DNA: TGTGCCAGCAGCTCGTTTAGACAAGAGACCCAGTACTTC
CDR3: CASSSFRQETQYF

V: TRBV27
D: -
J: TRBJ1-2
size: -
DNA: TGTGCCAGCAGTTTGAGACGAGACAATCCCTATGGCTACACCTTC
CDR3: CASSLRRDNPYGYTF

V: TRBV3-1/TRBV3-2
D: -
J: TRBJ2-1
size: -
DNA: TGTGCCAGCAGCCAAGGTTGGGGGGATAGCTCCTACAATGAGCAGTTCTTC
CDR3: CASSQGWGDSSYNEQFF

V: TRBV6-6
D: TRBD1
J: TRBJ1-2
size: few
DNA: TGTGCCAGCAGTTACATCATCACAGGGGGAGATGGCTACACCTTC
CDR3: CASSYIITGGDGYTF

V: TRBV7-3
D: -
J: TRBJ1-1
size: -
DNA: TGTGCCAGCAGCCTCCAACGGGGCACTGAAGCTTTCTTT
CDR3: CASSLQRGTEAFF

V: TRBV11-1
D: TRBD1
J: TRBJ1-1
size: once
DNA: TGTGCCAGCAGCACACCATACAGGGGGGGCACTGAAGCTTTCTTT
CDR3: CASSTPYRGGTEAFF

V: TRBV7-9
D: TRBD1
J: TRBJ1-6
size: -
DNA: TGTGCCAGCAGCGGTCAAGGGACAGGGGGATATTCACCCCTCCACTTT
CDR3: CASSGQGTGGYSPLHF

V: TRBV5-4
D: -
J: TRBJ1-1
size: -
DNA: TGTGCCAGCAGCTTTGACAGGAACACTGAAGCTTTCTTT
CDR3: CASSFDRNTEAFF

V: TRBV7-8
D: -
J: TRBJ2-7
size: -
DNA: TGTGCCAGCAGCTTGACTGCCTCCTACGAGCAGTACTTC
CDR3: CASSLTASYEQYF

V: TRBV7-2
D: -
J: TRBJ1-1
size: -
DNA: TGTGCCAGCAGCTTTCGCCGGGTCAACACTGAAGCTTTCTTT
CDR3: CASSFRRVNTEAFF

V: TRBV24-1
D: TRBD2
J: TRBJ2-5
size: -
DNA: TGTGCCACCAGTGATTTAGGTAGCGGGGGGCAAGAGACCCAGTACTTC
CDR3: CATSDLGSGGQETQYF

V: TRBV29-1
D: TRBD1
J: TRBJ2-5
size: -
DNA: TGCAGCGTTGGAGGACAGGGTGAGACCCAGTACTTC
CDR3: CSVGGQGETQYF

V: TRBV19
D: -
J: TRBJ1-2
size: -
DNA: TGTGCCAGTAGTCCGGGTAGCTATGGCTACACCTTC
CDR3: CASSPGSYGYTF

V: TRBV18
D: -
J: TRBJ2-5
size: -
DNA: TGTGCCAGCTCACCGGTCCCTTCTAGCAACGAGACCCAGTACTTC
CDR3: CASSPVPSSNETQYF

V: TRBV10-3
D: -
J: TRBJ2-3
size: -
DNA: TGTGCCATCAGTGACAGGGGTCAAACAGATACGCAGTATTTT
CDR3: CAISDRGQTDTQYF

V: TRBV15
D: -
J: TRBJ2-1
size: -
DNA: TGTGCCACCAGCAGGGCACGGGAAAAAAATGAGCAGTTCTTC
CDR3: CATSRAREKNEQFF

V: TRBV5-1
D: -
J: TRBJ2-5
size: few
DNA: TGCGCCAGCAGCCCGGGTGGGGCAGGAATGGCGGAGACCCAGTACTTC
CDR3: CASSPGGAGMAETQYF

V: TRBV12-3/TRBV12-4
D: TRBD1
J: TRBJ1-2
size: few
DNA: TGTGCCAGCAGCCCGGGACAGAGCTATGGCTACACCTTC
CDR3: CASSPGQSYGYTF

V: TRBV5-4
D: -
J: TRBJ2-2
size: -
DNA: TGTGCCAGCAGCTTTGCGGCGGGGAACACCGGGGAGCTGTTTTTT
CDR3: CASSFAAGNTGELFF

V: TRBV2
D: TRBD1
J: TRBJ1-3
size: -
DNA: TGTGCCAGCAGTGAGGGTGTGGTAGGGGGCATCTCTGGAAACACCATATATTTT
CDR3: CASSEGVVGGISGNTIYF

V: TRBV6-5
D: TRBD1
J: TRBJ1-6
size: few
DNA: TGTGCCAGCAGTTCCTACCAGGGGGAGCTAGTTTCACCCCTCCACTTT
CDR3: CASSSYQGELVSPLHF

V: TRBV5-1
D: TRBD2
J: TRBJ2-1
size: -
DNA: TGCGCCAGCAGCTTGAGTTCTAGCGGGGGGAACTACAATGAGCAGTTCTTC
CDR3: CASSLSSSGGNYNEQFF

V: TRBV3-1/TRBV3-2
D: -
J: TRBJ2-3
size: -
DNA: TGTGCCAGCAGCCAAGATCCAGGCAGGAGCACAGATACGCAGTATTTT
CDR3: CASSQDPGRSTDTQYF

V: TRBV6-2/TRBV6-3
D: -
J: TRBJ2-7
size: -
DNA: TGTGCCAGCAGTTCTCGGGGGACAGCTAACTACGAGCAGTACTTC
CDR3: CASSSRGTANYEQYF

V: TRBV11-2
D: -
J: TRBJ1-4
size: -
DNA: TGTGCCAGCAGCCTTACCTGGGGCCAAAATGAAAAACTGTTTTTT
CDR3: CASSLTWGQNEKLFF

V: TRBV24-1
D: TRBD1
J: TRBJ2-5
size: -
DNA: TGTGCCACCAGTGACCGGGACAGCCAAGAGACCCAGTACTTC
CDR3: CATSDRDSQETQYF

V: TRBV4-2
D: -
J: TRBJ1-2
size: -
DNA: TGTGCCAGCAGCCAAGAACCGGGGGTGAACTATGGCTACACCTTC
CDR3: CASSQEPGVNYGYTF

V: TRBV7-2
D: -
J: TRBJ2-5
size: few
DNA: TGTGCCAGCAGCCCTTGGGGGGACCAAGAGACCCAGTACTTC
CDR3: CASSPWGDQETQYF

V: TRBV19
D: TRBD2
J: TRBJ2-1
size: -
DNA: TGTGCCAGTAGTATTATATGGCGGGGGGCGGACAATGAGCAGTTCTTC
CDR3: CASSIIWRGADNEQFF

V: TRBV19
D: TRBD1
J: TRBJ1-2
size: -
DNA: TGTGCCACCCGAGACAGGGTAGCTGGCTACACCTTC
CDR3: CATRDRVAGYTF